What follows are 21 T cell receptor beta chains derived from one specimen sequenced in a study of T-cell memory formation after mild COVID-19. TCRdb recomputed calls from the 5' RACE reads with MiXCR, one row per CDR3 protein. The sample holds about 400,000 distinct CDR3 sequences, roughly 15% seen once. Sequenced sample: PBMCs or a T cell subset sorted from them (not recorded which). All receptors derive from a young man who had mild COVID-19 (a few samples of this study predate the infection). Cell type and time point are not known.

The rearrangement joins TRBV6-2 or TRBV6-3 to TRBJ1-4; 7 bases are shared with TRBD1. V dropped 6 bases and J dropped 5; count of bases not matched to a gene: 6. The CDR3 totals 14 residues. CDR1 and CDR2 (germline): MNHEY, SVGEGT. CDR3 amino acids: CASSLGTVNEKLFF. The DNA of the CDR3 is TGTGCCAGCAGCCTCGGGACAGTGAATGAAAAACTGTTTTTT.

This clonotype has at least ten counts. The chain recombines TRBV7-9 with TRBJ2-3; 11 bases are a match to TRBD1. Trimming cost V 4 bases and J 6 bases; bases outside gene matches: 6. Germline-derived CDR1 and CDR2 are SEHNR and FQNEAQ (reference sequence). The length of the CDR3 is 15 residues. The CDR3 DNA reads as TGTGCCAGCAGCTCCGCGGACAGGGGGCGGGATACGCAGTATTTT. Its protein is CASSSADRGRDTQYF.

This chain links TRBV20-1 with TRBJ2-3; TRBD1 matches at 12 bases. CDR3 length equals 15 residues. Per the germline V gene, CDR1 is DFQATT and CDR2 is SNEGSKA (reference sequence). Trimming at V came to 5 bases and at J to 0 bases, leaving 3 bases not matched to a gene. Here the CDR3 DNA reads TGCAGTGCTCCCGGGACAGGGGGCAGCACAGATACGCAGTATTTT. Protein: CSAPGTGGSTDTQYF.

This clonotype was seen at least ten times. At one of its ends the junction is not consistent with the germline gene, which may arise from a read error. This rearrangement joins TRBV5-1 to TRBJ2-5; D may be TRBD1 (7 bases). Germline assignment: CDR1 SGHRS and CDR2 YFSETQ. CDR3 size: 13 residues. CDR3 nucleotides: TGTGCCAGCAGCTTACAGGGGAGGGAGACCCAGTACTTC. Its translation is CASSLQGRETQYF.

This rearrangement joins TRBV7-2 to TRBJ1-1, with TRBD1 as a possible D gene (6 bases). This CDR3 region has 15 residues. The V gene's germline CDR1 is SGHTA and CDR2 FQGNSA. The ends were cut back, 4 bases at V and 8 bases at J, with 20 bases in the middle. CDR3 DNA: TGTGCCAGCAGCTCGCCAACTAGGGGGACGATAGAAGCTTTCTTT. Its translation: CASSSPTRGTIEAFF.

The J gene is TRBJ2-1, the V gene TRBV4-1, with TRBD2 matching over 7 bases. Germline V gives CDR1 MGHRA, CDR2 YSYEKL. The CDR3 runs to 12 residues. V was pared by 3 bases and J by 15 bases, with 8 bases of the junction left unmatched. CDR3 loop: CASSQPSGLRFF. CDR3 coding DNA: TGCGCCAGCAGCCAGCCTAGCGGTCTTAGGTTCTTC.

This clonotype was found a few times. V usage is TRBV29-1 and J usage is TRBJ1-1, with D possibly TRBD1 on 6 matching bases. CDR1 SQVTM and CDR2 ANQGSEA come from the germline V gene. V was clipped by 3 bases and J by 4 bases, with 15 bases between them. This CDR3 comprises 14 residues. The CDR3 nucleotides are TGCAGCGTTGATAGCGGGGGCTGGATCACTGAAGCTTTCTTT. It codes for CSVDSGGWITEAFF. The variable domain in full, completed from reference TRBV29-1 and TRBJ1-1, reads SAVISQKPSRDICQRGTSLTIQCQVDSQVTMMFWYRQQPGQSLTLIATANQGSEATYESGFVIDKFPISRPNLTFSTLTVSNMSPEDSSIYLCSVDSGGWITEAFFGQGTRLTVV.

This clonotype was detected only a few times. V is TRBV15 and J is TRBJ2-3; 8 nucleotides agree with TRBD2. V lost 1 base and J lost 4; bases outside the gene matches: 4. This CDR3 is 15 amino acids long. Germline-derived CDR1 and CDR2 are LNHNV and YYDKDF (reference sequence). The CDR3 sequence: CATSRAGGLADTQYF. The CDR3 DNA is TGTGCCACCAGCAGAGCGGGGGGGCTAGCAGATACGCAGTATTTT.

The rearrangement uses TRBV10-3 and TRBJ2-3; 12 bases align to TRBD2. CDR1 and CDR2 (germline): ENHRY, SYGVKD. V lost 6 bases, J lost 0 bases, and 4 bases stayed unmatched. The CDR3 length is 16 residues. CDR3 sequence: CAIRTSGGSSTDTQYF. CDR3 coding DNA: TGTGCCATCAGAACTAGCGGGGGGTCTAGCACAGATACGCAGTATTTT.

The chain joins TRBV30 to TRBJ2-1, with 9 bases fitting TRBD2. V dropped 4 bases and J dropped 9; count of bases not matched to a gene: 7. The germline V gene encodes CDR1 GTSNPN and CDR2 SVGIG (reference sequence). The CDR3 length is 13 residues. The CDR3 DNA is TGTGCCTGGAAGCTAGCGGGGATAACTGAGCAGTTCTTC. It yields the protein CAWKLAGITEQFF.

This chain joins TRBV28 and TRBJ1-4; D is unresolved. V was trimmed by 6 bases and J by 8 bases, leaving 7 bases between them. The germline V gene encodes CDR1 MDHEN and CDR2 SYDVKM. The CDR3 has 11 residues. The CDR3 region has the DNA TGTGCCAGCAGAGTAGAGGAAAAACTGTTTTTT. It is translated as CASRVEEKLFF.

The genes are TRBV3-1 and TRBJ2-5; TRBD2 is a possible D gene (5 bases). The CDR3 spans 14 residues. Trimming cost V 1 base and J 5 bases, with 11 bases left between them. CDR1 and CDR2 from the germline V gene are LGHDT and YNNKEL (reference sequence). The chain's CDR3 is CASSQVWQRETQYF. The CDR3 DNA is TGTGCCAGCAGCCAAGTCTGGCAGCGGGAGACCCAGTACTTC.

In its sample, this clonotype was seen a few times. V gene TRBV7-6 combines with J gene TRBJ1-1; 9 nucleotides align to TRBD1. CDR3 length: 15 residues. Germline CDR1 reads SGHVS; CDR2 reads FNYEAQ. With V trimmed by 4 bases and J by 5 bases, 8 bases remained unmatched. As DNA, the CDR3 is TGTGCCAGCAGCTCTAACAGGGGGCGTGGGACTGAAGCTTTCTTT. This sequence encodes CASSSNRGRGTEAFF.

This clonotype was counted between two and nine times. The chain is built from TRBV5-1 and TRBJ2-1; the D is unclear. Trimming left V 0 bases short and J 10 bases short, with 17 bases between. The CDR3 extends over 15 amino acids. Germline V gene data show CDR1 as SGHRS and CDR2 as YFSETQ. DNA for the CDR3: TGCGCCAGCAGCTTGGGCACTTTGGCAGGCTGGGAGCAGTTCTTC. Its translation: CASSLGTLAGWEQFF. Supplemented by reference TRBV5-1 and TRBJ2-1, the full variable domain reads KAGVTQTPRYLIKTRGQQVTLSCSPISGHRSVSWYQQTPGQGLQFLFEYFSETQRNKGNFPGRFSGRQFSNSRSEMNVSTLELGDSALYLCASSLGTLAGWEQFFGPGTRLTVL.

This clonotype was found a few times. This chain links TRBV7-6 with TRBJ2-7; 12 bases are a match to TRBD2. This CDR3 comprises 17 residues. V shed 5 bases and J 5 bases; nucleotides not matched to a gene: 13. Looked up from germline, CDR1 is SGHVS and CDR2 is FNYEAQ. The CDR3, as DNA: TGTGCCAGCAGCGCTATCTCCGGACTAGCGGGGTTCAACGAGCAGTACGTC. Translated, it gives CASSAISGLAGFNEQYV.

The V call is TRBV10-3, the J call TRBJ2-7; D gene ambiguous. CDR3 length equals 16 residues. Trimming left V 0 bases short and J 4 bases short, with 16 bases between. Germline V CDR1 and CDR2: ENHRY, SYGVKD. The CDR3 sequence: CAISESSRRRSYEQYF. CDR3 nucleotides: TGTGCCATCAGTGAGTCTTCCAGACGGCGGTCATACGAGCAGTACTTC.

This clonotype appeared a few times. The chain recombines TRBV19 with TRBJ2-1; D is unresolved. In germline, CDR1 is LNHDA, CDR2 SQIVND (reference sequence). The CDR3 has 14 residues. The V gene lost 1 base and the J gene lost 8 bases, with 12 bases spanning the gap. CDR3 DNA: TGTGCCAGTAGTATAGCGGGTGCCCGCGATGAGCAGTTCTTC. Its protein is CASSIAGARDEQFF.

In its sample, this clonotype was seen a few times. The chain is built from TRBV5-1 and TRBJ1-5, with D perhaps TRBD1 (6 bases). The CDR3 consists of 13 residues. The germline V and J ends were trimmed by 2 bases and 7 bases, with 10 bases remaining between them. Germline CDR1 SGHRS, CDR2 YFSETQ. The CDR3 DNA is TGCGCCAGCAGCTTTACAGGGACGCAGCCCCAGCATTTT. It encodes CASSFTGTQPQHF.

This rearrangement joins TRBV7-2 to TRBJ1-2; D uncertain. V was shortened by 1 base and J by 5 bases, with 8 bases between the two germline ends. The CDR3 consists of 13 residues. Germline CDR1 and CDR2: SGHTA and FQGNSA. The CDR3 nucleotides read TGTGCCAGCAGCTTAGACGGAACATATGGCTACACCTTC. The encoded protein is CASSLDGTYGYTF.

This clonotype was counted only a few times. The genes are TRBV20-1 and TRBJ2-3; TRBD2 is a possible D gene (6 bases). Germline assignment: CDR1 DFQATT and CDR2 SNEGSKA (reference sequence). The CDR3 loop spans 15 amino acids. The V end lost 5 bases, the J end lost 6 bases, and 21 bases lay between the germline ends. DNA for the CDR3: TGCAGTGCTCCCCGGGAGAGGCCTTTAAGGGATACGCAGTATTTT. This encodes CSAPRERPLRDTQYF.

The chain couples TRBV18 to TRBJ2-3; D gene uncertain. This CDR3 contains 15 residues. From germline, CDR1 is KGHSH and CDR2 LQKENI. The ends were cut back, 3 bases at V and 2 bases at J, with 12 bases in the middle. The CDR3 sequence: CASSPSTSNTDTQYF. The CDR3, as DNA: TGTGCCAGCTCACCCAGTACCTCAAACACAGATACGCAGTATTTT. The full variable domain, its missing parts supplied by reference TRBV18 and TRBJ2-3, is NAGVMQNPRHLVRRRGQEARLRCSPMKGHSHVYWYRQLPEEGLKFMVYLQKENIIDESGMPKERFSAEFPKEGPSILRIQQVVRGDSAAYFCASSPSTSNTDTQYFGPGTRLTVL.